This is a list of T cell receptor beta chains from one sample in a study of vaccination and CD4 T cells after COVID-19. Which antigens these TCRs recognize remains unknown. MiXCR, run by TCRdb on the PCR reads, gives a single entry per CDR3 protein. Of around 12,000 distinct CDR3 sequences listed, 60% were seen once; the top ten hold about an eighth. The sequencing sample was made of CD4+ T cells from blood, cultured in vitro. The receptors come from a human donor who had recovered from COVID-19. CDR3s include the opening cysteine and the closing phenylalanine or tryptophan. The order of the fields is J gene, V gene, clone size, CDR3 protein. Size values are once, few and many counts, or a class for expanded clones, and some rows have none.

J gene: TRBJ1-5; V gene: TRBV5-1; clone size: .; CDR3 protein: CASSWTGSADQPQHF
J gene: TRBJ2-3; V gene: TRBV28; clone size: .; CDR3 protein: CASRTGLAGDWYTQYF
J gene: TRBJ1-1; V gene: TRBV19; clone size: .; CDR3 protein: CASSGYSIKGTEAFF
J gene: TRBJ2-2; V gene: TRBV20-1; clone size: .; CDR3 protein: CSARDIGTEHTGELFF
J gene: TRBJ2-7; V gene: TRBV7-6; clone size: .; CDR3 protein: CASPAVNYEQYF
J gene: TRBJ2-7; V gene: TRBV6-4; clone size: .; CDR3 protein: CASSDSFRDCLSYEQYF
J gene: TRBJ2-7; V gene: TRBV20-1; clone size: .; CDR3 protein: CSARGPSGTGYEQYF
J gene: TRBJ1-1; V gene: TRBV12-3/TRBV12-4; clone size: .; CDR3 protein: CASSPAQGVMAEAFF
J gene: TRBJ1-3; V gene: TRBV19; clone size: .; CDR3 protein: CATSPGTRGTIYF
J gene: TRBJ2-3; V gene: TRBV28; clone size: .; CDR3 protein: CASSSGSFTDTQYF
J gene: TRBJ2-7; V gene: TRBV7-9; clone size: .; CDR3 protein: CASSRWDISYEQYF
J gene: TRBJ2-1; V gene: TRBV7-2; clone size: .; CDR3 protein: CASSRGLRLSGNEQFF
J gene: TRBJ1-2; V gene: TRBV7-2; clone size: .; CDR3 protein: CASSQNQGDYGYTF
J gene: TRBJ1-6; V gene: TRBV20-1; clone size: .; CDR3 protein: CSARDAPNSPLHF
J gene: TRBJ1-5; V gene: TRBV7-2; clone size: .; CDR3 protein: CASSSVGGQPQHF
J gene: TRBJ2-5; V gene: TRBV12-3/TRBV12-4; clone size: .; CDR3 protein: CASSSNQGEKAQYF
J gene: TRBJ1-1; V gene: TRBV12-3/TRBV12-4; clone size: .; CDR3 protein: CASSPTGGSEAFF
J gene: TRBJ1-1; V gene: TRBV6-1; clone size: few; CDR3 protein: CASKGVNTEAFF